This T cell receptor (beta chain) was recorded in a study of beta chain features in type 1 diabetes. Of the isolated RNA, all was reverse transcribed, and so the sequenced material was expressed TCRB transcripts. The repertoire was sequenced with immunoSEQ multiplex PCR; TCRdb's copy has only in-frame clones and lacks some. The table lists some 150,000 clones, 13% of them singletons. Points on this clone: Its antigen remains unidentified.

Trimming left V 6 bases short and J 6 bases short, with 12 bases between. Per germline, CDR1 SGHTA and CDR2 FQGNSA. The CDR3 is 14 residues long. It was via CD45RO/CCR7/CD25/CD127/CD95/CD27 that CD4+ naive, central memory, regulatory and stem cell-like memory cells were sorted. Study-level findings and limits: Among patients with Type 1 diabetes, TCRB CDR3s were moderately but significantly shorter in every one of the four CD4+ subsets. Type 1 diabetes patients showed fewer insertions and more deletions at VDJ junctions.

This TCR was recovered from a man aged 18 to 29 with type 1 diabetes. The chain carries TRBV7-2 and TRBJ1-6, with D possibly being TRBD1 (6 bases). Sample: central memory CD4+ T cells from blood. CDR3 DNA: TGTGCCAGCAGGCCGGGACAAATTAATTCACCCCTCCACTTT. Translating gives CASRPGQINSPLHF.